This T cell receptor beta chain was identified during a study of blood T cell repertoires in COVID-19. V shed 2 bases and J shed 1 base, with 6 bases lying between them. CDR3 length: 14 amino acids. From germline, CDR1 is LNHDA and CDR2 SQIVND (reference sequence). Some clones are missing from TCRdb's copy, which holds only in-frame ones; the method was immunoSEQ multiplex PCR. The table records 150,000 or so clones, over 75% of them present only once. This chain links TRBV19 with TRBJ1-3; D is unclear. Sequenced input: PBMCs or T cells enriched from blood (not recorded which). This receptor was identified in a man in his forties who had recovered from COVID-19. In nucleotides, the CDR3 is TGTGCCAGTAGTATAACAGATTCTGGAAACACCATATATTTT. Protein product: CASSITDSGNTIYF.